The 32 T cell receptor beta chains below come from one sample, sequenced in a study of human T cells and chemical hapten exposure (dated by TCRdb to 2020 to 2023). Libraries were prepared through RACE. Sequenced using a NextSeq 500. TCRdb trimmed public reads at Q25 via fastp, called clones via MiXCR and kept in-frame beta chains. Rows merge per CDR3 protein into single entries with the most common DNA and genes. The sample records about 51,000 distinct CDR3 sequences, 9.4% of which are singletons. The top ten constitute more than 13% of the sample. Taken with the paper, the label for time point translates to: pre-sensitization, week 0. In the paper's terms, the treatment or condition label means: therapeutic diphenylcyclopropenone sensitization with weekly scalp DPC. The source was whole blood, collected in connection with sensitization to the hapten diphenylcyclopropenone (DPC). Receptors were obtained from a woman aged 40 to 50 with alopecia areata. Some clones in this sample may be carry-over from other donors' samples.

This clonotype showed up many times. V and J are TRBV7-2 and TRBJ1-4; D is unclear. The CDR3 has 17 residues. In germline, CDR1 is SGHTA, CDR2 FQGNSA. Trimming removed 5 bases from V and 4 bases from J, with 20 bases in between. The DNA for the CDR3 is TGTGCCAGCAGCCGAACACGGGAATCGGGGTTTAATGAAAAACTGTTTTTT. It is translated as CASSRTRESGFNEKLFF.

The chain recombines TRBV2 with TRBJ2-2; 7 bases are a match to TRBD1. The ends lost 4 bases at V and 5 bases at J; junction bases unmatched: 7. This CDR3 is 15 amino acids long. Germline V gene data show CDR1 as SNHLY and CDR2 as FYNNEI. This chain's CDR3 is CASSAWDSLTGELFF. The CDR3 region has the DNA TGTGCCAGCAGTGCCTGGGACAGTCTGACCGGGGAGCTGTTTTTT. Based on the CDR3 plus reference TRBV2 and TRBJ2-2, the full variable domain is EPEVTQTPSHQVTQMGQEVILRCVPISNHLYFYWYRQILGQKVEFLVSFYNNEISEKSEIFDDQFSVERPDGSNFTLKIRSTKLEDSAMYFCASSAWDSLTGELFFGEGSRLTVL.

In this sample, this clonotype turned up a few times. The chain uses TRBV18 and TRBJ2-1; TRBD1 aligns across 10 bases. V dropped 2 bases and J dropped 7; count of bases not matched to a gene: 17. The CDR3 length is 19 residues. From germline, CDR1 is KGHSH and CDR2 LQKENI. CDR3 residues: CASSPVRPGTGDGPNEQFF. The CDR3 DNA reads as TGTGCCAGCTCACCAGTCAGGCCCGGGACAGGGGATGGGCCTAATGAGCAGTTCTTC.

This clonotype is a singleton in its sample. The chain couples TRBV5-1 to TRBJ1-2; D might be TRBD1 (5 bases). The CDR3 is 13 amino acids. The germline V gene encodes CDR1 SGHRS and CDR2 YFSETQ. V dropped 3 bases and J dropped 4 bases, with 10 bases sitting between them. As DNA, the CDR3 is TGCGCCAGCAGCTCAGGGACCACCTATGGCTACACCTTC. This gives the protein CASSSGTTYGYTF.

This clonotype was seen ten or more times. The chain joins TRBV6-2 or TRBV6-3 to TRBJ2-7, with 7 bases identical to TRBD1. The CDR3 loop spans 14 amino acids. V shed 6 bases, J shed 4 bases, and the junction held 9 bases outside the gene matches. CDR1 and CDR2 from the germline V gene are MNHEY and SVGEGT. The CDR3 loop is CASSRGTEPYEQYF. The CDR3 region has the DNA TGTGCCAGCAGCCGTGGGACAGAGCCTTACGAGCAGTACTTC.

The chain combines TRBV27 with TRBJ1-6, with a weak D call TRBD1 (6 bases). Germline CDR1 MNHEY, CDR2 SMNVEV (reference sequence). This CDR3 contains 15 residues. With 5 bases removed from V and 7 bases from J, the gap between germline ends came to 15 bases. The CDR3 reads CASSPTGTLNSPLHF. The CDR3 nucleotides read TGTGCCAGCAGTCCGACCGGGACATTGAATTCACCCCTCCACTTT.

In its sample, this clonotype was seen many times. The chain uses TRBV25-1 and TRBJ2-4, with 13 bases lining up with TRBD2. Trimming removed 3 bases from V and 0 bases from J; junction bases left unmatched: 8. The V gene's germline CDR1 is MGHDK and CDR2 SYGVNS. CDR3 size: 19 residues. The CDR3 nucleotides are TGTGCCAGCAGTGAGGGACTAGCGGGGAGAGAATTAGCCAAAAACATTCAGTACTTC. This sequence encodes CASSEGLAGRELAKNIQYF.

Details on this clonotype: A read error may account for a junction end that differs from germline. The CDR3 here is CASSLTSDRENSTLNF. The CDR3 nucleotides read TGTGCCAGCTCACTCACGTCAGACAGGGAGAATTCAACCCTCAACTTT. This chain joins TRBV18 and TRBJ1-6, with 7 bases lining up with TRBD1. The V gene's germline CDR1 is KGHSH and CDR2 LQKENI. The CDR3 spans 16 residues.

This clonotype was observed at least ten times. The chain employs TRBV4-1 and TRBJ2-1; 7 nucleotides agree with TRBD1. The CDR3 sequence is 15 residues long. V lost 0 bases to trimming and J lost 5 bases; unmatched junction nucleotides: 4. The germline CDR1 and CDR2 sequences are MGHRA and YSYEKL. The CDR3, as DNA: TGCGCCAGCAGCCAAGAGGGACAGCTTGACAATGAGCAGTTCTTC. It encodes CASSQEGQLDNEQFF.

J is TRBJ2-7 and V is TRBV29-1, with 7 bases fitting TRBD1. This CDR3 has 11 residues. Germline CDR1 SQVTM, CDR2 ANQGSEA. V shed 5 bases and J 6 bases; nucleotides not matched to a gene: 4. Here the CDR3 DNA reads TGCAGCGTTCTGACAGGGATCGAGCAGTACTTC. Protein: CSVLTGIEQYF.

The table lists this clonotype with many counts. This chain uses TRBV4-1 with TRBJ2-3; maybe TRBD2 (5 bases). Per germline, CDR1 MGHRA and CDR2 YSYEKL. CDR3 size: 16 residues. Trimming took 0 bases from V and 1 from J, leaving 11 bases between them. CDR3 residues: CASSQDTGIGTDTQYF. The CDR3 DNA reads TGCGCCAGCAGCCAAGATACGGGGATTGGCACAGATACGCAGTATTTT.

This clonotype was seen ten or more times. This chain uses TRBV2 with TRBJ1-2; perhaps TRBD1 as D (5 bases). Trimming left V 4 bases short and J 0 bases short, with 21 bases between. Germline V gene sequence: CDR1 SNHLY, CDR2 FYNNEI. This CDR3 has 18 amino acids. CDR3 DNA: TGTGCCAGCAGTGCCCACAGGAGCCCTGTTTCCTCTAACTATGGCTACACCTTC. Amino acids: CASSAHRSPVSSNYGYTF.

This clonotype was counted at least ten times. The rearrangement links TRBV11-1 to TRBJ2-6, with TRBD1 matching over 8 bases. The CDR3 is made up of 18 amino acids. Germline loops: CDR1 SGHAT, CDR2 FQDESV (reference sequence). V lost 2 bases and J lost 0; bases outside the gene matches: 6. The CDR3 region is CASSLRDRLFSGANVLTF. The CDR3 DNA sequence: TGTGCCAGCAGCTTACGGGACAGGCTATTCTCTGGGGCCAACGTCCTGACTTTC.

This clonotype has only a few counts. V gene TRBV29-1 combines with J gene TRBJ1-2; possibly TRBD1 for D (6 bases). This CDR3 comprises 12 residues. Germline V CDR1 and CDR2: SQVTM, ANQGSEA. The V gene lost 5 bases and the J gene lost 5 bases, with 12 bases spanning the gap. The CDR3 sequence: CSVLKQGYGYTF. The DNA for the CDR3 is TGCAGCGTTCTGAAACAGGGATATGGCTACACCTTC. Drawing the rest from reference TRBV29-1 and TRBJ1-2, the complete variable domain is SAVISQKPSRDICQRGTSLTIQCQVDSQVTMMFWYRQQPGQSLTLIATANQGSEATYESGFVIDKFPISRPNLTFSTLTVSNMSPEDSSIYLCSVLKQGYGYTFGSGTRLTVV.

This clonotype was seen ten or more times. This chain uses TRBV18 with TRBJ2-3; D ambiguous. Germline CDR1 reads KGHSH; CDR2 reads LQKENI. The CDR3 contains 12 residues. The V and J ends lost 3 bases and 2 bases respectively, with 3 bases between them. CDR3: CASSPTTDTQYF. CDR3 bases: TGTGCCAGCTCACCTACCACAGATACGCAGTATTTT.

This clonotype has just a few counts. The genes are TRBV28 and TRBJ2-7; D call uncertain. Per germline, CDR1 MDHEN and CDR2 SYDVKM. The CDR3 loop spans 12 amino acids. Between the trimmed V and J ends, which lost 8 bases and 0 bases, there was a span of 8 bases. In DNA form, the CDR3 reads TGTGCCAGCCAAGAAAGCTCCTACGAGCAGTACTTC. This translates into CASQESSYEQYF.

In this sample, this clonotype turned up a few times. The chain joins TRBV12-3 or TRBV12-4 to TRBJ1-1; 11 bases map to TRBD1. The CDR3 runs to 16 residues. V trimming: 6 bases; J trimming: 1 base; junction bases outside the gene matches: 7. CDR3: CASRLGDRGWNTEAFF. The CDR3 DNA is TGTGCCAGCAGACTTGGGGACAGGGGGTGGAACACTGAAGCTTTCTTT.

This clonotype was recorded at least ten times. The V call is TRBV7-8, the J call TRBJ2-5; TRBD1 matches 9 bases. CDR3 length: 17 residues. Germline V gives CDR1 SGHVS, CDR2 FQNEAQ. Unmatched junction bases numbered 10, after V lost 0 bases and J lost 5 bases. The CDR3 protein is CASSLAPGQGFWETQYF. The CDR3 region has the DNA TGTGCCAGCAGCTTAGCTCCGGGACAGGGCTTCTGGGAGACCCAGTACTTC.

With respect to this clonotype: This may be a read error, as it is one base from a much larger clone. The chain employs TRBV7-9 and TRBJ1-4; the match to TRBD1 covers 7 bases. Germline CDR1 is SEHNR and CDR2 is FQNEAQ (reference sequence). This CDR3 has 14 residues. The CDR3 coding sequence is TGTGCCAGCAGCTTAGAACAGGGGAATGATAAACTGTTTTTT. It encodes CASSLEQGNDKLFF.

The chain employs TRBV29-1 and TRBJ2-5; D tentatively fits TRBD1 or TRBD2 (6 bases each). Trimming took off 6 bases at V and 1 base at J, with 18 bases between the two ends. There are 15 residues in the CDR3. The germline V gene has CDR1 SQVTM and CDR2 ANQGSEA. As DNA, the CDR3 is TGCAGCGTCTTTCCGACAGGAGGGCGCCAAGAGACCCAGTACTTC. Translation gives CSVFPTGGRQETQYF.

The J gene is TRBJ2-6, the V gene TRBV6-1; D not certain. Germline CDR1 MNHNS, CDR2 SASEGT. Trimming took off 2 bases at V and 1 base at J, with 9 bases between the two ends. CDR3 length equals 16 residues. The CDR3 is CASSEIGVSGANVLTF. In nucleotides, the CDR3 is TGTGCCAGCAGTGAAATTGGTGTATCTGGGGCCAACGTCCTGACTTTC.

This clonotype was counted only a few times. The V call is TRBV29-1, the J call TRBJ2-2; no definite D call. The CDR3 is made up of 15 amino acids. V gave up 4 bases and J gave up 0 bases, with 12 bases separating them. Germline V gene data show CDR1 as SQVTM and CDR2 as ANQGSEA. The CDR3 loop is CSVVNPGPNTGELFF. CDR3 DNA sequence: TGCAGCGTTGTAAACCCAGGACCGAACACCGGGGAGCTGTTTTTT.

This chain connects TRBV3-1 to TRBJ1-3; D is undetermined. Germline V gives CDR1 LGHDT, CDR2 YNNKEL (reference sequence). Trimming shortened V by 3 bases and J by 0 bases, and 9 bases separated the two germline ends. The CDR3 extends over 15 amino acids. As DNA, the CDR3 is TGTGCCAGCAGCCAGACATTTGGCTCTGGAAACACCATATATTTT. Translated, it gives CASSQTFGSGNTIYF.

This clonotype was recorded at least ten times. J is TRBJ1-1 and V is TRBV20-1; 7 positions agree with TRBD1. With 6 bases clipped from V and 5 bases from J, the junction kept 9 bases outside the gene matches. The CDR3 is 13 amino acids. The V gene's germline CDR1 is DFQATT and CDR2 SNEGSKA (reference sequence). CDR3 DNA sequence: TGCAGTGCCCTCTACCAGGGGGGTACTGAAGCTTTCTTT. It translates to CSALYQGGTEAFF.

This clonotype was counted a few times. This sequence joins TRBV15 and TRBJ2-7; 11 bases match TRBD1. The CDR3 is 14 residues long. CDR1 and CDR2 from the germline V gene are LNHNV and YYDKDF (reference sequence). Trimming cost V 1 base and J 8 bases; bases outside gene matches: 4. CDR3 nucleotides: TGTGCCACCAGCAGAGCGGGACAGGGGGACCAGCAGTACTTC. Residues: CATSRAGQGDQQYF. The variable domain in full, with the rest retrieved from reference TRBV15 and TRBJ2-7, is DAMVIQNPRYQVTQFGKPVTLSCSQTLNHNVMYWYQQKSSQAPKLLFHYYDKDFNNEADTPDNFQSRRPNTSFCFLDIRSPGLGDTAMYLCATSRAGQGDQQYFGPGTRLTVT.

This clonotype was detected only once. This sequence joins TRBV7-2 and TRBJ2-3; TRBD2 is a possible D gene (5 bases). V lost 6 bases, J lost 3 bases, and 10 bases lay in between. Germline V lookup: CDR1 SGHTA, CDR2 FQGNSA. The CDR3 is made up of 13 amino acids. CDR3 DNA: TGTGCCAGCAGGACTACTCCGACAGATACGCAGTATTTT. Its protein is CASRTTPTDTQYF.

This clonotype was seen repeatedly, ten times or more. Here the CDR3 reads CSARDPGQTHYGYTF. The CDR3 coding sequence is TGCAGTGCTAGGGACCCGGGACAGACCCACTATGGCTACACCTTC. The chain carries TRBV20-1 and TRBJ1-2; 7 nucleotides match TRBD1. The CDR3 is 15 amino acids. V was pared by 3 bases and J by 3 bases, with 10 bases of the junction left unmatched. The V gene's germline CDR1 is DFQATT and CDR2 SNEGSKA (reference sequence).

This clonotype has ten or more counts. V is TRBV20-1 and J is TRBJ1-2; possible D gene TRBD1, 5 bases. Germline V gives CDR1 DFQATT, CDR2 SNEGSKA (reference sequence). The CDR3 has 14 amino acids. V lost 6 bases and J lost 4, with 18 bases in between. CDR3 DNA sequence: TGCAGTGCGACTAGCGGCAGGGAACTCTATGGCTACACCTTC. Protein sequence: CSATSGRELYGYTF.

In this sample, this clonotype turned up many times. The chain has TRBV3-1 and TRBJ2-7; D is perhaps TRBD2 (5 bases). The CDR3 spans 14 residues. Germline lookup yields CDR1 LGHDT and CDR2 YNNKEL (reference sequence). Trimming took off 6 bases at V and 4 bases at J, with 16 bases between the two ends. For the CDR3, the DNA is TGTGCCAGCAGGGGGATGGGCGCGGGTTACGAGCAGTACTTC. This sequence encodes CASRGMGAGYEQYF.

This clonotype was observed many times. The chain carries TRBV19 and TRBJ2-1, with D possibly being TRBD2 (6 bases). The CDR3 runs to 16 residues. The V and J ends lost 3 bases and 2 bases respectively, with 14 bases between them. The V gene's germline CDR1 is LNHDA and CDR2 SQIVND (reference sequence). The CDR3 DNA reads as TGTGCCAGTAGTATCCGCCCGGAGGGGACCTACAATGAGCAGTTCTTC. Its translation: CASSIRPEGTYNEQFF.

A few counts support this clonotype. The rearrangement uses TRBV11-2 and TRBJ1-3; 11 nucleotides agree with TRBD1. Germline loops: CDR1 SGHAT, CDR2 FQNNGV. The CDR3 spans 13 residues. V was pared by 6 bases and J by 7 bases, with 2 bases of the junction left unmatched. The CDR3 bases are TGTGCCAGCAGTCGGGACAGGGGGAACACCATATATTTT. Amino acid sequence: CASSRDRGNTIYF.

This rearrangement joins TRBV28 to TRBJ2-2; D gene uncertain. CDR3 length: 12 residues. V was shortened by 3 bases and J by 7 bases, with 6 bases between the two germline ends. The V gene's germline CDR1 is MDHEN and CDR2 SYDVKM. In DNA form, the CDR3 reads TGTGCCAGCAGTTTTGGCATCGGGGAGCTGTTTTTT. Amino acids: CASSFGIGELFF.